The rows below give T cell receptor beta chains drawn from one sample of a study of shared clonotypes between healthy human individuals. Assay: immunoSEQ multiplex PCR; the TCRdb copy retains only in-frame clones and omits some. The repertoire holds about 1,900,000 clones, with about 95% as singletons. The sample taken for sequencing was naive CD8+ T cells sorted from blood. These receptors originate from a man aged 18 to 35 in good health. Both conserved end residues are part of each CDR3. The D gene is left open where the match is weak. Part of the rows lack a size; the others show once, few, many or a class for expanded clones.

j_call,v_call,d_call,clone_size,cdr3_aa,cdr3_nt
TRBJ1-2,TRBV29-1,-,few,CSVEGNGYTF,TGCAGCGTTGAAGGGAATGGCTACACCTTC
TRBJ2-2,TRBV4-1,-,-,CASSPGTWNTGELFF,TGCGCCAGCAGCCCCGGGACTTGGAACACCGGGGAGCTGTTTTTT
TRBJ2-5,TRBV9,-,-,CASSGPNLQETQYF,TGTGCCAGCAGCGGGCCGAACCTCCAAGAGACCCAGTACTTC
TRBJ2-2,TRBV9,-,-,CAPRGATGELFF,TGTGCCCCCCGGGGGGCTACCGGGGAGCTGTTTTTT
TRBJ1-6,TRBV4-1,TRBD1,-,CASSQDTGAGSPLHF,TGCGCCAGCAGCCAAGATACAGGGGCTGGTTCACCCCTCCACTTT
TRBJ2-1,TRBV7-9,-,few,CASSLVNEQFF,TGTGCCAGCAGCTTAGTCAATGAGCAGTTCTTC
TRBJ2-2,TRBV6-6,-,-,CASSYFRANTGELFF,TGTGCCAGCAGTTACTTTAGGGCGAACACCGGGGAGCTGTTTTTT
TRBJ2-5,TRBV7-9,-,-,CASSSSGSSGETQYF,TGTGCCAGCAGCTCCTCTGGGAGTTCGGGAGAGACCCAGTACTTC
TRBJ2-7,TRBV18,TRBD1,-,CASSSGQGVNEQYF,TGTGCCAGCTCATCGGGACAGGGGGTCAACGAGCAGTACTTC
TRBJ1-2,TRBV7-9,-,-,CASSLGGPYGYTF,TGTGCCAGCAGTCTCGGGGGGCCCTATGGCTACACCTTC
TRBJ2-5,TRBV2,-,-,CASSDTGGTRETQYF,TGTGCCAGCAGTGATACCGGGGGTACGAGGGAGACCCAGTACTTC
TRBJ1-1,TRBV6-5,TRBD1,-,CASIGTGKNTEAFF,TGTGCCAGCATCGGGACAGGGAAGAACACTGAAGCTTTCTTT
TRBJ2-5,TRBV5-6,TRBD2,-,CASSFVTGGETQYF,TGTGCCAGCAGCTTTGTTACGGGAGGGGAGACCCAGTACTTC
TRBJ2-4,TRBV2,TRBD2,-,CASSEGLAPIQYF,TGTGCCAGCAGTGAAGGACTAGCGCCCATTCAGTACTTC
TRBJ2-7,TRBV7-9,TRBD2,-,CASSSLADPSYEQYF,TGTGCCAGCAGCTCCCTAGCGGACCCTTCCTACGAGCAGTACTTC
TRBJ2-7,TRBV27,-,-,CASSLVGSSSSYEQYF,TGTGCCAGCAGTTTAGTTGGGTCATCGAGCTCCTACGAGCAGTACTTC
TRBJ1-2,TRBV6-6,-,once,CASSQQGFYGYTF,TGTGCCAGCAGTCAACAGGGATTCTATGGCTACACCTTC
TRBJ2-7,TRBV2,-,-,CASSYSEGAYEQYF,TGTGCCAGCAGTTACTCGGAGGGAGCCTACGAGCAGTACTTC
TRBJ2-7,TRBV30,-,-,CAWSVSLPSYEQYF,TGTGCCTGGAGTGTTTCTCTACCCAGCTACGAGCAGTACTTC
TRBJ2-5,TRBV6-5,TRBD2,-,CASSLAGDQQETQYF,TGTGCCAGCAGCCTAGCGGGGGACCAACAAGAGACCCAGTACTTC
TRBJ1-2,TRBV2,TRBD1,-,CASSEAVTGGGYTF,TGTGCCAGCAGTGAAGCCGTGACAGGGGGCGGCTACACCTTC
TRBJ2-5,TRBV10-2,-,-,CASSDGSKQETQYF,TGCGCCAGCAGTGACGGCAGCAAGCAAGAGACCCAGTACTTC
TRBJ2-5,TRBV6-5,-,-,CASSYSGTLGETQYF,TGTGCCAGCAGTTACTCAGGGACGCTTGGGGAGACCCAGTACTTC
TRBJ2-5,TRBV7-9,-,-,CASSPSSDQETQYF,TGTGCCAGCAGCCCCTCTAGCGACCAAGAGACCCAGTACTTC
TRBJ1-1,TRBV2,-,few,CASSVGGRTEAFF,TGTGCCAGCAGTGTCGGGGGGCGGACTGAAGCTTTCTTT
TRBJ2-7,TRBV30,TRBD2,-,CAWSVDSGGFDEQYF,TGTGCCTGGAGTGTGGATAGCGGGGGATTCGACGAGCAGTACTTC
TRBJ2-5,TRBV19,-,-,CASSIRDTEQTQYF,TGTGCCAGTAGTATCCGAGACACCGAACAGACCCAGTACTTC
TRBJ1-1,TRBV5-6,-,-,CASSVMGGSNTEAFF,TGTGCCAGCAGCGTCATGGGGGGCTCGAACACTGAAGCTTTCTTT
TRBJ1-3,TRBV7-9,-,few,CASSEGIRNTIYF,TGTGCCAGCAGTGAGGGGATACGAAACACCATATATTTT
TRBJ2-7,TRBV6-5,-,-,CASSYRARYEQYF,TGTGCCAGCAGTTACAGGGCGCGTTACGAGCAGTACTTC
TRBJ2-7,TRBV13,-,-,CASSAGAGTLSYEQYF,TGTGCCAGCAGCGCGGGGGCCGGGACTCTGAGTTACGAGCAGTACTTC
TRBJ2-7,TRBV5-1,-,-,CASSLAAGLRYEQYF,TGCGCCAGCAGCTTGGCCGCGGGACTTCGGTACGAGCAGTACTTC
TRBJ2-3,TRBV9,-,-,CASSESGLSTDTQYF,TGTGCCAGCAGCGAATCGGGGCTCAGCACAGATACGCAGTATTTT
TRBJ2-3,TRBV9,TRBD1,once,CASSATGVVADTQYF,TGTGCCAGCAGCGCCACAGGGGTAGTGGCAGATACGCAGTATTTT
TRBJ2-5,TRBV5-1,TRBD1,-,CASSSGQGALETQYF,TGCGCCAGCAGCTCTGGACAGGGGGCTCTAGAGACCCAGTACTTC
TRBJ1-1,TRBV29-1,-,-,CSVELYRENTEAFF,TGCAGCGTTGAACTTTACAGAGAGAACACTGAAGCTTTCTTT
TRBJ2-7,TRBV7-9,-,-,CASSKEIRGYEQYF,TGTGCCAGCAGCAAAGAAATACGGGGCTACGAGCAGTACTTC
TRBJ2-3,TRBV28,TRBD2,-,CATVLAGGPDTQYF,TGTGCCACCGTGCTCGCGGGGGGCCCAGATACGCAGTATTTT
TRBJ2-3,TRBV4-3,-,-,CASSQWSAGVGTDTQYF,TGCGCCAGCAGCCAATGGTCGGCAGGGGTTGGCACAGATACGCAGTATTTT
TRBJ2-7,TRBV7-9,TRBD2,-,CASSGGSNALYEQYF,TGTGCCAGCAGTGGCGGGAGTAACGCCCTGTACGAGCAGTACTTC
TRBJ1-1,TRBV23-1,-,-,CASWQGNTEAFF,TGCGCCAGCTGGCAGGGGAACACTGAAGCTTTCTTT
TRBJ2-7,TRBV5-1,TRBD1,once,CASSSPKVSGQDYEQYF,TGCGCCAGCAGTTCCCCCAAGGTGTCCGGACAGGACTACGAGCAGTACTTC
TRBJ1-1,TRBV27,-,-,CASSLSPNTEAFF,TGTGCCAGCAGTTTAAGCCCGAACACTGAAGCTTTCTTT
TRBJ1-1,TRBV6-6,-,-,CASSLDRGEAFF,TGTGCCAGCAGTTTAGACAGAGGCGAAGCTTTCTTT
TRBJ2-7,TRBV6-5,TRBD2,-,CASSYSWRGASYEQYF,TGTGCCAGCAGTTACTCCTGGCGGGGGGCCTCCTACGAGCAGTACTTC
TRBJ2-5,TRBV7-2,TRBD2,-,CASSLALGLAVQETQYF,TGTGCCAGCAGCTTAGCGCTGGGGCTAGCGGTCCAAGAGACCCAGTACTTC
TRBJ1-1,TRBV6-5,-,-,CASRPQMNTEAFF,TGTGCCAGCAGGCCTCAGATGAACACTGAAGCTTTCTTT
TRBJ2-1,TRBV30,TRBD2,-,CAWSLASGWNEQFF,TGTGCCTGGAGTTTGGCTAGCGGGTGGAATGAGCAGTTCTTC
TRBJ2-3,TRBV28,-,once,CASSFSTDTQYF,TGTGCCAGCAGTTTTAGCACAGATACGCAGTATTTT
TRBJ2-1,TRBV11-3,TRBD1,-,CASSLTGGGTYNEQFF,TGTGCCAGCAGCCTGACAGGGGGGGGAACCTACAATGAGCAGTTCTTC
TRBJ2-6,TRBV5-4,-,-,CASTPSGGEAGANVLTF,TGTGCCAGCACCCCATCCGGAGGGGAAGCTGGGGCCAACGTCCTGACTTTC
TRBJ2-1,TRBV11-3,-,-,CASSLALTVEAYNEQFF,TGTGCCAGCAGCTTGGCCTTGACAGTAGAAGCCTACAATGAGCAGTTCTTC
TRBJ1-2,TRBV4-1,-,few,CASSQEAVNGYGYTF,TGCGCCAGCAGCCAAGAGGCAGTAAATGGCTATGGCTACACCTTC